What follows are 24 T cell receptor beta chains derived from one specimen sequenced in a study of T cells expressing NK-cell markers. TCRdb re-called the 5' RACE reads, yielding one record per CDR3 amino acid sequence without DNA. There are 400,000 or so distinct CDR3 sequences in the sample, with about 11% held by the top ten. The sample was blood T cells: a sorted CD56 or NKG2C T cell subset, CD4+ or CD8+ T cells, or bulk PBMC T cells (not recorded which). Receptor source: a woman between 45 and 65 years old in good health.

The CDR3 loop reads CASSHGTAGEQYF. The chain employs TRBV6-6 and TRBJ2-7; absent DNA, TCRdb's TRBD1 call cannot be checked. This CDR3 region has 13 residues. CDR1 MNHNY and CDR2 SVGAGI come from the germline V gene (reference sequence).

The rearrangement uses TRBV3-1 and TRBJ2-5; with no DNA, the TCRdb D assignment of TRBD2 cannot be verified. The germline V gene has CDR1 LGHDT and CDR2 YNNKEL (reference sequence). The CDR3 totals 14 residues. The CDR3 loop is CASSQDVGAPTRYF.

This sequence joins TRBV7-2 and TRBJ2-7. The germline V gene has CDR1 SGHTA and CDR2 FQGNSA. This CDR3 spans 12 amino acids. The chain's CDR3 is CASSLVKYEQYF.

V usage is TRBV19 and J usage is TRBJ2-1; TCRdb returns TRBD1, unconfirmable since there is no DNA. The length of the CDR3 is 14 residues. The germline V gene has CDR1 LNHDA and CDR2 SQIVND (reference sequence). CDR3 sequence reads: CASSSADRGNEQFF.

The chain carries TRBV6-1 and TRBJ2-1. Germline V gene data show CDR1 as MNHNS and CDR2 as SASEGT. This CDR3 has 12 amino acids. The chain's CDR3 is CASKGSYNEQFF.

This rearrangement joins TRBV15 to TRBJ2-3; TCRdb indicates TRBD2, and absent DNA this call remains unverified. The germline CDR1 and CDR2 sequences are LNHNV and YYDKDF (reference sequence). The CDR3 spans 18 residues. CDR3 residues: CATSRSGGAGVLADTQYF.

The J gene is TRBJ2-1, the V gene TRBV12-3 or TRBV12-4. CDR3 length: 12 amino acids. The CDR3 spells CASSSRSSEQFF.

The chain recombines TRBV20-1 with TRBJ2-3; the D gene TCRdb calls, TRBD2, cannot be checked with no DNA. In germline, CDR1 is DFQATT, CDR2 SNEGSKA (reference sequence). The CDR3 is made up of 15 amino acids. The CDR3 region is CSARGAGLSTDTQYF.

The CDR3 is CAISEGGRDTDTQYF. The chain uses TRBV10-3 and TRBJ2-3; as DNA is missing, the TRBD2 call by TCRdb cannot be tested. The germline gives CDR1 ENHRY, CDR2 SYGVKD. The CDR3 totals 15 residues.

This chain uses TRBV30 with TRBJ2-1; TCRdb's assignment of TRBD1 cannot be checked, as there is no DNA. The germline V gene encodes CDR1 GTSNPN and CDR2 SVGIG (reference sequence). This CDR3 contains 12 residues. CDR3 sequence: CAWNPPFTEQFF.

This chain's CDR3 is CASSYAGVETYGYTF. This chain links TRBV6-5 with TRBJ1-2. The CDR3 loop spans 15 amino acids. The V gene's germline CDR1 is MNHEY and CDR2 SVGAGI.

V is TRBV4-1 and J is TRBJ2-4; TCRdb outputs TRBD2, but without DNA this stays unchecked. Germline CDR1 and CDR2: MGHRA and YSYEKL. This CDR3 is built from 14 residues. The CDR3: CASSQPRDSSIQYF.

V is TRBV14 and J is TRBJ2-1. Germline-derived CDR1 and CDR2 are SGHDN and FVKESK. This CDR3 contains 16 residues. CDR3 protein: CASSQDSGVSYNEQFF.

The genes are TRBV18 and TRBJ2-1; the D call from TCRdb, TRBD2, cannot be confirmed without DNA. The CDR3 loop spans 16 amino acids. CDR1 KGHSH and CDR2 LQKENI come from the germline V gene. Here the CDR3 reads CASSPLGGGSPNEQFF.

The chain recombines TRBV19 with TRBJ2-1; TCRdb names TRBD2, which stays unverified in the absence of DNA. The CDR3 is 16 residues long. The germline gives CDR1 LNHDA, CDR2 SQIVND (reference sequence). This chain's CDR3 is CASKNPAGGSYNEQFF. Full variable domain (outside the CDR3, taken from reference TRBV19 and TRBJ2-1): DGGITQSPKYLFRKEGQNVTLSCEQNLNHDAMYWYRQDPGQGLRLIYYSQIVNDFQKGDIAEGYSVSREKKESFPLTVTSAQKNPTAFYLCASKNPAGGSYNEQFFGPGTRLTVL.

The CDR3 region is CASSESRNEQFF. This rearrangement joins TRBV10-2 to TRBJ2-1. The CDR3 has 12 amino acids. CDR1 and CDR2 (germline): WSHSY, SAAADI.

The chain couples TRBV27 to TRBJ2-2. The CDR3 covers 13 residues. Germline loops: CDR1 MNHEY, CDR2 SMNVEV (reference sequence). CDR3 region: CASNQANTGELFF.

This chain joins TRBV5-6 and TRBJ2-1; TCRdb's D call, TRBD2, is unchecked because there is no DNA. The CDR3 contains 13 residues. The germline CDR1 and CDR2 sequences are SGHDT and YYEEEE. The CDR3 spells CASSLVRGWEQFF.

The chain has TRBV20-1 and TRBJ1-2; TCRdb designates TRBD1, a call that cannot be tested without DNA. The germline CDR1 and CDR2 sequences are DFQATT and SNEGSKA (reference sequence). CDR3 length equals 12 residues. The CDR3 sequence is CSATGTAYGYTF.

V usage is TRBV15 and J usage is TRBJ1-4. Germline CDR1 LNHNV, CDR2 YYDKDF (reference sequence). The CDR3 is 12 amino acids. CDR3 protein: CATRRTNEKLFF.

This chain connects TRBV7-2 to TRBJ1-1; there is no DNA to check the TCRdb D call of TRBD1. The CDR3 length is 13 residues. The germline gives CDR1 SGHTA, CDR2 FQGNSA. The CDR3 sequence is CASRVADRPEAFF.

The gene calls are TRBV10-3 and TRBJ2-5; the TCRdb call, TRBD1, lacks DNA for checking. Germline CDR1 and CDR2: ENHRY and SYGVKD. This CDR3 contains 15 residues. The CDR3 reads CAISGGQGSGETQYF.

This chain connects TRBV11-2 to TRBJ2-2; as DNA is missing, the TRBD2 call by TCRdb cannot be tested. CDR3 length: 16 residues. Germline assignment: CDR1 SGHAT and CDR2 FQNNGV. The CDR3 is CASSPFLAGGSGELFF.

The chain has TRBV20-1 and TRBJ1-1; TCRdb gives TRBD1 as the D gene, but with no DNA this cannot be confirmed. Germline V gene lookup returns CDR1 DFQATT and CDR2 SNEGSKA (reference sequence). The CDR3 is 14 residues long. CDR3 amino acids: CSAKGTGRFTEAFF.